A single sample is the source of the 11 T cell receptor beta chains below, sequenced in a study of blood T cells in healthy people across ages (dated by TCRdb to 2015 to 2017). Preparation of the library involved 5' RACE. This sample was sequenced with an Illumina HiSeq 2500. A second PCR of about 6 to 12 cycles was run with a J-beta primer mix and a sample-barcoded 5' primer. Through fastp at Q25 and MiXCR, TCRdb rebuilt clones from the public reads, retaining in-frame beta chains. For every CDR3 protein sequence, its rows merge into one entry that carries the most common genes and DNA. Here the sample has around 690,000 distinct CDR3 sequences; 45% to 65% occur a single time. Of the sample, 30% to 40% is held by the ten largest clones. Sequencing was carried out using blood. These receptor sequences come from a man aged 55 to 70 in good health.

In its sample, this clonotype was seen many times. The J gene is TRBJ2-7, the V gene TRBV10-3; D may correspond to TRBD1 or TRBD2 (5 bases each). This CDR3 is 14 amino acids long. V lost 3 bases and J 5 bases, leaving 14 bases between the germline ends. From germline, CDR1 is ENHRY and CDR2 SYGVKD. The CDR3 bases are TGTGCCATCAGTGACCCCCGGGACCCCAACGAGCAGTACTTC. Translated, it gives CAISDPRDPNEQYF.

The CDR3 coding sequence is TGTGCCAGCAGCCAAGTAAATTCTGGAGAGCAGTACTTC. This sequence encodes CASSQVNSGEQYF. This chain uses TRBV4-2 with TRBJ2-4; D ambiguous. Trimming took off 1 base at V and 13 bases at J, with 14 bases between the two ends. The CDR3 runs to 13 residues. From germline, CDR1 is LGHNA and CDR2 YNFKEQ.

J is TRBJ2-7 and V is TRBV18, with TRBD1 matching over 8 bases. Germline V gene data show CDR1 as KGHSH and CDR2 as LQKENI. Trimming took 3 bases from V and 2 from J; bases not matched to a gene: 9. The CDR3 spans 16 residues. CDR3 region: CASSPVRIQGAYEQYF. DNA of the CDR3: TGTGCCAGCTCACCCGTCCGGATACAGGGGGCCTACGAGCAGTACTTC.

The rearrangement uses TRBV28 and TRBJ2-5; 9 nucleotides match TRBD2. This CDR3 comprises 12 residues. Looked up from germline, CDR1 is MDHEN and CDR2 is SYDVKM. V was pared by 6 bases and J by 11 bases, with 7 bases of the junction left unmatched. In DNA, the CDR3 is TGTGCCAGCAGAGAATCTAGCGGGGAGCAGTACTTC. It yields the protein CASRESSGEQYF.

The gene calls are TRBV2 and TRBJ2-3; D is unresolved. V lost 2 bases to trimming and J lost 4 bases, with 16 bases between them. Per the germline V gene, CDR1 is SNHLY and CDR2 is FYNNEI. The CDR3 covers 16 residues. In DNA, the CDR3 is TGTGCCAGCAGTGAACGAGGCACTATTGGTGCAGATACGCAGTATTTT. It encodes CASSERGTIGADTQYF.

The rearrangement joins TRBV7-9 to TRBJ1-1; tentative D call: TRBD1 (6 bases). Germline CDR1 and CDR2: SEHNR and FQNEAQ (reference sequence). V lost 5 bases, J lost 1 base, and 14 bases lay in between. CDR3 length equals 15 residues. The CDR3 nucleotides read TGTGCCAGCAGCCCCAGGGTGACAGGGAACACTGAAGCTTTCTTT. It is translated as CASSPRVTGNTEAFF.

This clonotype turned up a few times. DNA of the CDR3: TGTGCCACCAGTGATGCGAGGAACTCCTACAATGAGCAGTTCTTC. Protein product: CATSDARNSYNEQFF. The chain employs TRBV24-1 and TRBJ2-1; D is undetermined. V gave up 3 bases and J gave up 0 bases, with 8 bases separating them. Germline assignment: CDR1 KGHDR and CDR2 SFDVKD. The CDR3 consists of 15 residues.

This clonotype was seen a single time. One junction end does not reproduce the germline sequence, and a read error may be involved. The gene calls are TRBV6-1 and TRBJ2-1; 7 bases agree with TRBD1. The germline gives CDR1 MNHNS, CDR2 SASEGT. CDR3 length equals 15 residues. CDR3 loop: CASSEEGAPPQEPFF. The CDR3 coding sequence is TGTGCCAGCAGTGAAGAGGGGGCGCCTCCCCAAGAGCCGTTCTTC.

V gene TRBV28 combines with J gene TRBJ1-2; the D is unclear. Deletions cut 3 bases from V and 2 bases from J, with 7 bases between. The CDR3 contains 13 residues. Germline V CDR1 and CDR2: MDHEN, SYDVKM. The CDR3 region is CASSLVQNYGYTF. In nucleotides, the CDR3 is TGTGCCAGCAGTTTGGTACAGAACTATGGCTACACCTTC.

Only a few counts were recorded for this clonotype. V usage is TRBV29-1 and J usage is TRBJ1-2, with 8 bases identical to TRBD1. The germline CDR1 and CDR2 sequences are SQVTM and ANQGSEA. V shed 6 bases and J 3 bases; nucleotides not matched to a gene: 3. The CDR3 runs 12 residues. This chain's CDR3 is CSVGGQDYGYTF. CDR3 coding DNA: TGCAGCGTGGGGGGACAGGACTATGGCTACACCTTC. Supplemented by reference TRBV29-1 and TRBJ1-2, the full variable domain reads SAVISQKPSRDICQRGTSLTIQCQVDSQVTMMFWYRQQPGQSLTLIATANQGSEATYESGFVIDKFPISRPNLTFSTLTVSNMSPEDSSIYLCSVGGQDYGYTFGSGTRLTVV.

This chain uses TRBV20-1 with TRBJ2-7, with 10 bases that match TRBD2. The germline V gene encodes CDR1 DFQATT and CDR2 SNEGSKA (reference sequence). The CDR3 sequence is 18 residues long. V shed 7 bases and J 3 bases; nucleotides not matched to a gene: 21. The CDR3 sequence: CSVAPGRASGGVFYEQYF. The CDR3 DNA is TGCAGTGTTGCTCCCGGAAGAGCTAGCGGGGGTGTATTCTACGAGCAGTACTTC.